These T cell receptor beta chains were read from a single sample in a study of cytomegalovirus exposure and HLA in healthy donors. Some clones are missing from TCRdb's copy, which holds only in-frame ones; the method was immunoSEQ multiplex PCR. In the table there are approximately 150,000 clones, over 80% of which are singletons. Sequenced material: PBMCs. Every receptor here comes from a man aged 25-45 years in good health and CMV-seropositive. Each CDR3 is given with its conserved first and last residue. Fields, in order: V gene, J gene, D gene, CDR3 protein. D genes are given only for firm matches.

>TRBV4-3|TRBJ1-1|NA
CASSQEIRGNTEAFF
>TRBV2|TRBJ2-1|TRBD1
CASSTGTGTSSYNEQFF
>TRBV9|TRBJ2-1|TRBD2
CASSVTSGGNEQFF
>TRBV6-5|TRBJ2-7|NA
CASRVPGGRGHEQYF
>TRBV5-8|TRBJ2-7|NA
CASSRGLGSYEQYF
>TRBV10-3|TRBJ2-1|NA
CAIKGASSNEQFF
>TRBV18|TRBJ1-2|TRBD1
CASSPQGAKGYTF
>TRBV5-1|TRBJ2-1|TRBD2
CASSRLAGDLNEQFF
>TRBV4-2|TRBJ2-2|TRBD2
CASSQDEVAGGQDGELFF
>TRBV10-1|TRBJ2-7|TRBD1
CASTFGQGVPAGYEQYF
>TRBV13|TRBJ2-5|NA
CASREARQETQYF
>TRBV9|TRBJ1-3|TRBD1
CASSVGQGIGNTIYF
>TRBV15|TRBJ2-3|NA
CATSSPGEEPTDTQYF
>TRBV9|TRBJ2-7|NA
CASSVVGGSAYEQYF
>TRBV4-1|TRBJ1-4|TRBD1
CASSRGRVDYEKLFF
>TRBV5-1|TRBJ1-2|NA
CASSFIDSNYGYTF
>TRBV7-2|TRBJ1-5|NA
CASSLAGGLNQPQHF
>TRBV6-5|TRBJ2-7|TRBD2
CASSLSGTGTTGTYF
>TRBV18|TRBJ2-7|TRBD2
CASSTGGSSYEQYF
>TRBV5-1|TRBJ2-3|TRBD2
CASSFLAGKGDTQYF
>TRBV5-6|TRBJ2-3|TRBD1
CASSWGQGWGQYF
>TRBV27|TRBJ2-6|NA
CASSYSSGANVLTF
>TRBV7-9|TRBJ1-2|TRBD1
CASSLGGGVRGYTF
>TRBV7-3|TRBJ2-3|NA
CASSLSGKNTDTQYF
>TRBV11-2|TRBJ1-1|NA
CASSLEYRVGVNTEAFF
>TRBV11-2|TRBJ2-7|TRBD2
CASSLGGLARNEQYF
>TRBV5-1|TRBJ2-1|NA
CASTLDSVYNEQFF
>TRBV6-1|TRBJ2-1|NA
CASSEALQGSLSNEQFF